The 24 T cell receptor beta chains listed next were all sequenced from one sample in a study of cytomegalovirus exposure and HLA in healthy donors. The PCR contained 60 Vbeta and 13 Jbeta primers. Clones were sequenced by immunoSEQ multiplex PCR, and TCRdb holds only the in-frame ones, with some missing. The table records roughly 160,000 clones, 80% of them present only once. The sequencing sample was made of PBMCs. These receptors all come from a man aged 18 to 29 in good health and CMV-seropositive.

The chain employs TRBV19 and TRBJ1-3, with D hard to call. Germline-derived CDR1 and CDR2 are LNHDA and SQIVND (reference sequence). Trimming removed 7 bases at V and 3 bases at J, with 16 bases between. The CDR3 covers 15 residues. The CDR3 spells CASTSMRESGNTIYF. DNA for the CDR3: TGTGCCAGTACCTCGATGAGGGAGAGTGGAAACACCATATATTTT. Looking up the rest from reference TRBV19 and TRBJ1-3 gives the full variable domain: DGGITQSPKYLFRKEGQNVTLSCEQNLNHDAMYWYRQDPGQGLRLIYYSQIVNDFQKGDIAEGYSVSREKKESFPLTVTSAQKNPTAFYLCASTSMRESGNTIYFGEGSWLTVV.

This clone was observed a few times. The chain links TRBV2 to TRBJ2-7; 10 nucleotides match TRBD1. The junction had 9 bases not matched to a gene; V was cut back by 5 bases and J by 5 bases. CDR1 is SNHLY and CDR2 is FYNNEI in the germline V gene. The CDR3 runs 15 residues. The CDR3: CASSWAGTGAHEQYF. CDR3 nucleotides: TGTGCCAGCAGTTGGGCCGGGACAGGGGCCCACGAGCAGTACTTC. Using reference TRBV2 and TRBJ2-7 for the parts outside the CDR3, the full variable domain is EPEVTQTPSHQVTQMGQEVILRCVPISNHLYFYWYRQILGQKVEFLVSFYNNEISEKSEIFDDQFSVERPDGSNFTLKIRSTKLEDSAMYFCASSWAGTGAHEQYFGPGTRLTVT.

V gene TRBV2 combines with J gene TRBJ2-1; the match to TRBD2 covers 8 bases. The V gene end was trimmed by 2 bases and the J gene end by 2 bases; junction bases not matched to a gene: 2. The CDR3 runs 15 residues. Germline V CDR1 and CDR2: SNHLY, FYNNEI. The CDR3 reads CASSEYSGAYNEQFF. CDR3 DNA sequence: TGTGCCAGCAGTGAATATAGCGGGGCCTACAATGAGCAGTTCTTC.

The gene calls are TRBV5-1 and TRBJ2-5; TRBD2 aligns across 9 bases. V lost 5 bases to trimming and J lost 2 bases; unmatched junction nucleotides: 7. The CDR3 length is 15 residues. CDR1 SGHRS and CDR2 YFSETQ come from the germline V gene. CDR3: CASRAGGPVQETQYF. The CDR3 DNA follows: TGCGCCAGCAGGGCGGGGGGGCCTGTACAAGAGACCCAGTACTTC.

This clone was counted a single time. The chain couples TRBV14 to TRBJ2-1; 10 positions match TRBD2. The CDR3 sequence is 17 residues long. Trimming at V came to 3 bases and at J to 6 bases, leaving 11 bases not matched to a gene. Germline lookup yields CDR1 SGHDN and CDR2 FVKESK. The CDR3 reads CASSHRSAGGPGNEQFF. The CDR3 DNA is TGTGCCAGCAGCCACCGATCAGCGGGAGGGCCGGGCAATGAGCAGTTCTTC.

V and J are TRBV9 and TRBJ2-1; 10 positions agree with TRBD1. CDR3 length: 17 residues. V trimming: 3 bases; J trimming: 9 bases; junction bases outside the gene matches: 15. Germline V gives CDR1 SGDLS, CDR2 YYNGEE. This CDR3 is CASSATATGGVYGEQFF. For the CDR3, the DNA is TGTGCCAGCAGCGCCACGGCGACAGGGGGCGTCTATGGTGAGCAGTTCTTC.

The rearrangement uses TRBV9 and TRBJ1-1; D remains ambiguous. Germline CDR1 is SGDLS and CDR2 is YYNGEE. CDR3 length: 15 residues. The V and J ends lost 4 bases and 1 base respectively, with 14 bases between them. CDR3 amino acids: CASSPRRQRNTEAFF. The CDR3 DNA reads TGTGCCAGCAGCCCTCGTCGGCAGCGGAACACTGAAGCTTTCTTT. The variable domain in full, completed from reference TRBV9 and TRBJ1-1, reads DSGVTQTPKHLITATGQRVTLRCSPRSGDLSVYWYQQSLDQGLQFLIQYYNGEERAKGNILERFSAQQFPDLHSELNLSSLELGDSALYFCASSPRRQRNTEAFFGQGTRLTVV.

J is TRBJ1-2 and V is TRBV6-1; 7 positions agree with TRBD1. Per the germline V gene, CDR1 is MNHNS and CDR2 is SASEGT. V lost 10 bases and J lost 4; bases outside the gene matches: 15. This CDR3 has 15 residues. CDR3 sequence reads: CATFNTPGTAYGYTF. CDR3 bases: TGTGCCACCTTTAACACCCCCGGGACAGCCTATGGCTACACCTTC.

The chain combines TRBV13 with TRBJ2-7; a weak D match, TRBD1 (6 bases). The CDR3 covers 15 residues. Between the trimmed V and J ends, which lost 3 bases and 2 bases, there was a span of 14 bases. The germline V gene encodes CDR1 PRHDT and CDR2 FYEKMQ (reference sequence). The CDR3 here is CASSFNKGTTYEQYF. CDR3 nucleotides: TGTGCCAGCAGCTTTAATAAGGGGACAACCTACGAGCAGTACTTC.

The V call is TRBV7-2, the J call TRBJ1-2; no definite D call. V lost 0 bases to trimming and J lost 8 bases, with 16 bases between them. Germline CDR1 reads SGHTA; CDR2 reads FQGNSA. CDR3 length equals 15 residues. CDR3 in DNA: TGTGCCAGCAGCTTAGCGGAAGGACGGCGGAGGGGCTACACCTTC. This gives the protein CASSLAEGRRRGYTF.

CDR3: CASSLLAGKSYEQYF. The CDR3 nucleotides are TGTGCCAGCAGTCTCCTCGCGGGAAAATCCTACGAGCAGTACTTC. This sequence joins TRBV27 and TRBJ2-7; D may be TRBD2 (6 bases). There are 15 residues in the CDR3. Germline V gives CDR1 MNHEY, CDR2 SMNVEV (reference sequence). V lost 5 bases, J lost 1 base, and 15 bases lay in between.

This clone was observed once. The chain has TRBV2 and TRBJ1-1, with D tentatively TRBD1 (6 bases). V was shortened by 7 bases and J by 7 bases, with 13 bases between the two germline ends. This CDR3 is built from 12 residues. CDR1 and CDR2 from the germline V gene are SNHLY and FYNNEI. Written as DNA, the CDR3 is TGTGCCAGCAATTGGAACAGGGATGAAGCTTTCTTT. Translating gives CASNWNRDEAFF.

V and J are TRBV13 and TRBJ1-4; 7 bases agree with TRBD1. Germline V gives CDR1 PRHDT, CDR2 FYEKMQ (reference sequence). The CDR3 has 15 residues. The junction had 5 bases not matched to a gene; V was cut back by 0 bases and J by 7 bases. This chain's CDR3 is CASSLGPGGPEKLFF. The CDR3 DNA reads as TGTGCCAGCAGCTTAGGCCCAGGGGGACCTGAAAAACTGTTTTTT.

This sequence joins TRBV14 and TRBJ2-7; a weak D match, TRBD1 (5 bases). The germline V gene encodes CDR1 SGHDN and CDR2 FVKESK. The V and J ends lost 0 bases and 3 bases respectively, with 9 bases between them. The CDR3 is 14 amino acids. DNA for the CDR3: TGTGCCAGCAGCCAAGAATCAGGGCGCTACGAGCAGTACTTC. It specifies CASSQESGRYEQYF. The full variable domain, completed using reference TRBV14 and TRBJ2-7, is EAGVTQFPSHSVIEKGQTVTLRCDPISGHDNLYWYRRVMGKEIKFLLHFVKESKQDESGMPNNRFLAERTGGTYSTLKVQPAELEDSGVYFCASSQESGRYEQYFGPGTRLTVT.

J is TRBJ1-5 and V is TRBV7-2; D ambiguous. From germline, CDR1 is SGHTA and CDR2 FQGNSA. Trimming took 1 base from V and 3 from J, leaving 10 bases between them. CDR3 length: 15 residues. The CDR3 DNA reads TGTGCCAGCAGCTTAGTCGGGGTGAACAATCAGCCCCAGCATTTT. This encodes CASSLVGVNNQPQHF.

The CDR3 is CASSSPLAGDTGELFF. CDR3 coding DNA: TGTGCCAGCAGCTCTCCCCTAGCGGGGGACACCGGGGAGCTGTTTTTT. The chain is built from TRBV13 and TRBJ2-2; 10 bases match TRBD2. Germline trimming cut 4 bases from V and 3 bases from J; bases unmatched to any gene: 5. The length of the CDR3 is 16 residues. Germline CDR1 and CDR2: PRHDT and FYEKMQ (reference sequence).

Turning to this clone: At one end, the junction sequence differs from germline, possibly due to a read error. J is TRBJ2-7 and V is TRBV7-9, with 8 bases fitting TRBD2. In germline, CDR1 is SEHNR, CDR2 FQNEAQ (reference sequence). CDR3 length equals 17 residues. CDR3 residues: CSSSLVGGVGLVGEQYF. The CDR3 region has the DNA TGTTCCAGCAGCTTAGTCGGGGGGGTAGGATTGGTTGGCGAGCAGTACTTC.

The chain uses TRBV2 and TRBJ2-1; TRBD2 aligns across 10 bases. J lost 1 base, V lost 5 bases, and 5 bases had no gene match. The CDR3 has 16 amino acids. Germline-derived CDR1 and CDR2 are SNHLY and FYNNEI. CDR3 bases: TGTGCCAGCAGTCCTAGCGGGAGAGGTTCCTACAATGAGCAGTTCTTC. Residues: CASSPSGRGSYNEQFF.

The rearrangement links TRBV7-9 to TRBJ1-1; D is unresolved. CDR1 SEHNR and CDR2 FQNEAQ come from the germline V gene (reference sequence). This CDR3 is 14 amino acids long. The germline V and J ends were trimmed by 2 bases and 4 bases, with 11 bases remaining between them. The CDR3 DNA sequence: TGTGCCAGCAGCTTACTAGGAGAGCCCACTGAAGCTTTCTTT. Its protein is CASSLLGEPTEAFF.

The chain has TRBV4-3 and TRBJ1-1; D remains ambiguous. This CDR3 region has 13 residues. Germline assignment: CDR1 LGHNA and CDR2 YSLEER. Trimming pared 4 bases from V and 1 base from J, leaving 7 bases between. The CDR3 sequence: CASSRGQNTEAFF. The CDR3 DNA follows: TGCGCCAGCAGCCGCGGCCAGAACACTGAAGCTTTCTTT.

This chain's CDR3 is CASSSRPGTGSDTGELFF. The CDR3 DNA reads as TGTGCCAGCAGCTCTCGTCCCGGGACAGGGTCCGACACCGGGGAGCTGTTTTTT. The gene calls are TRBV7-9 and TRBJ2-2; 9 bases are a match to TRBD1. CDR1 SEHNR and CDR2 FQNEAQ come from the germline V gene (reference sequence). The CDR3 length is 18 residues. V lost 4 bases and J lost 3; bases outside the gene matches: 12.

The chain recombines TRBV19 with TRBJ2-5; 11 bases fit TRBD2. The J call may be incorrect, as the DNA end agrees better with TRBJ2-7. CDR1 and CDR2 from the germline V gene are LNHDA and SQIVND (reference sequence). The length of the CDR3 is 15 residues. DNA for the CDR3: TGTGCCAGTAGTTTACTAGCGGGAGACGCCTACGAGCAGTACTTC. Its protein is CASSLLAGDAYEQYF.

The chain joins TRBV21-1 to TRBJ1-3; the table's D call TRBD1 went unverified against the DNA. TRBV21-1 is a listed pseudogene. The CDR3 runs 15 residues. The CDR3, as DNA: TGTGCCAGCAGCTCCCGGACAGTTAATGGAAACACCATATATTTT. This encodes CASSSRTVNGNTIYF.

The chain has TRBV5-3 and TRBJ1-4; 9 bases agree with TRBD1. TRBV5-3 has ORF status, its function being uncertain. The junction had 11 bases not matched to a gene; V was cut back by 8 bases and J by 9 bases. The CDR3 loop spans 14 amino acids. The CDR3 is CASLTPGQGKKLFF. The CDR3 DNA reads TGTGCCAGCCTTACTCCGGGACAGGGTAAAAAACTGTTTTTT.